This T cell receptor beta chain comes out of a study of cytomegalovirus exposure and HLA in healthy donors. The primer mix had 60 Vbeta and 13 Jbeta primers. Only in-frame clones appear in the TCRdb table, and some are missing; sequencing was by immunoSEQ multiplex PCR. Altogether more than 200,000 clones are present, over 60% being singletons, with the ten largest covering about 16%. To note about this clone: The antigen is not known.

General study findings and limits: It was assumed in the presence/absence analyses that sequencing depth was roughly uniform across donors. Per a prior analysis, the majority of TCR beta V segments were productive roughly 90% or roughly 30% of the time. Immune exposure was documented only through CMV serostatus.

The V end was cut by 7 bases, the J end by 3 bases, with 7 bases between. The CDR3 spans 12 residues. Per germline, CDR1 SGHRS and CDR2 YFSETQ. This receptor was identified in a man aged 35-49 years in good health and CMV-seronegative. This chain joins TRBV5-1 and TRBJ1-4; D gene ambiguous. Sequencing input: PBMCs. Here the CDR3 reads CASAGSNEKLFF. The CDR3 region has the DNA TGCGCCAGCGCAGGATCTAATGAAAAACTGTTTTTT. Together with reference TRBV5-1 and TRBJ1-4, the CDR3 gives the full variable domain: KAGVTQTPRYLIKTRGQQVTLSCSPISGHRSVSWYQQTPGQGLQFLFEYFSETQRNKGNFPGRFSGRQFSNSRSEMNVSTLELGDSALYLCASAGSNEKLFFGSGTQLSVL.